This record looks at one T cell receptor (beta chain) sequence and its context. The data derive from a study of blood T cell repertoires in COVID-19. Across the whole study: PBMCs, B-cell-depleted T cells, or T cells were the source of the cDNA or gDNA that made up the material.

CDR1 is LGHNA and CDR2 is YSLEER in the germline V gene. This CDR3 has 16 amino acids. The ends lost 1 base at V and 4 bases at J; junction bases unmatched: 5. How the authors handled the data: Using reference gene primer amplification, nucleated cell counts were estimated. Libraries were prepared by immunoSEQ multiplex PCR; TCRdb keeps only in-frame clonotypes and omits some of them. The V and J calls and clone size are taken from that table; D and trimming were inferred from the DNA. The sample shows 250,000 to 300,000 clones, roughly nine tenths of them seen only once. The sequenced material came from peripheral blood. This chain connects TRBV4-3 to TRBJ2-1, with 9 bases lining up with TRBD2. The TCR was taken from a woman aged 45-65 years who had recovered from COVID-19. The CDR3 protein is CASSQGASGTYNEQFF. CDR3 nucleotides: TGCGCCAGCAGCCAAGGGGCTAGCGGGACTTACAATGAGCAGTTCTTC.